The 15 T cell receptor beta chains presented below share a single source sample, sequenced in a study of T cell responses to AZD1222 COVID-19 vaccine. Here immunoSEQ multiplex PCR was the method, and the copy in TCRdb shows in-frame clones only, minus some. The sample has 75,000 to 90,000 clones; 70% to 90% are singletons. The specimen was peripheral blood, collected 28 days after the second AZD1222 dose. These receptors originate from an adult who received the AZD1222 COVID-19 vaccine.

The chain links TRBV28 to TRBJ1-2; unclear D gene. Looked up from germline, CDR1 is MDHEN and CDR2 is SYDVKM. The V end lost 3 bases, the J end lost 3 bases, and 14 bases lay between the germline ends. The CDR3 length is 15 residues. CDR3 loop: CASSFGGGRDYGYTF. CDR3 in DNA: TGTGCCAGCAGTTTCGGAGGAGGTAGGGACTATGGCTACACCTTC.

This chain uses TRBV9 with TRBJ2-3; D assignment may be TRBD1 or TRBD2 (6 bases each). The germline V gene has CDR1 SGDLS and CDR2 YYNGEE. This CDR3 has 14 amino acids. The V gene lost 0 bases and the J gene lost 5 bases, with 10 bases spanning the gap. The CDR3 here is CASSVVGGIDTQYF. DNA for the CDR3: TGTGCCAGCAGCGTAGTAGGGGGGATAGATACGCAGTATTTT.

The rearrangement uses TRBV28 and TRBJ1-4, with 8 bases aligning to TRBD1. From germline, CDR1 is MDHEN and CDR2 SYDVKM. CDR3 length: 13 amino acids. Trimming at V came to 8 bases and at J to 8 bases, leaving 7 bases not matched to a gene. This chain's CDR3 is CASAGGAREKLFF. Written as DNA, the CDR3 is TGTGCCAGCGCAGGGGGCGCAAGGGAAAAACTGTTTTTT.

The CDR3 here is CASSLDVDEKLFF. In nucleotides, the CDR3 is TGTGCCAGCAGCTTAGACGTCGATGAAAAACTGTTTTTT. The chain employs TRBV11-2 and TRBJ1-4; D not resolved. Trimming took 0 bases from V and 6 from J, leaving 5 bases between them. Germline V gene sequence: CDR1 SGHAT, CDR2 FQNNGV. The CDR3 extends over 13 amino acids.

This chain uses TRBV9 with TRBJ1-2; 8 nucleotides line up with TRBD1. Germline values: CDR1 SGDLS, CDR2 YYNGEE. This CDR3 has 14 amino acids. V lost 4 bases and J lost 4; bases outside the gene matches: 6. CDR3 bases: TGTGCCAGCAGCCCCCAGGGGGCGGTCTATGGCTACACCTTC. This codes for CASSPQGAVYGYTF. The complete variable domain, with remaining parts taken from reference TRBV9 and TRBJ1-2, reads DSGVTQTPKHLITATGQRVTLRCSPRSGDLSVYWYQQSLDQGLQFLIQYYNGEERAKGNILERFSAQQFPDLHSELNLSSLELGDSALYFCASSPQGAVYGYTFGSGTRLTVV.

Of note for this clone: A much larger clone sits a single nucleotide away, making a read error possible. This chain connects TRBV7-9 to TRBJ1-6, with unresolved D. V gave up 0 bases and J gave up 6 bases, with 3 bases separating them. The V gene's germline CDR1 is SEHNR and CDR2 FQNEAQ (reference sequence). The CDR3 extends over 13 amino acids. The CDR3 loop reads CASSLAGNSPLHF. As DNA, the CDR3 is TGTGCCAGCAGCTTAGCGGGTAATTCACCCCTCCACTTT.

The chain carries TRBV6-2 or TRBV6-3 and TRBJ2-1; 12 positions agree with TRBD1. J gave up 8 bases and V 5 bases, and 10 bases lay outside the gene matches. The CDR3 consists of 16 residues. The germline V gene encodes CDR1 MNHEY and CDR2 SVGEGT. This chain's CDR3 is CASSTKPGQGAYEQFF. DNA of the CDR3: TGTGCCAGCAGTACAAAACCGGGACAGGGGGCCTATGAGCAGTTCTTC.

The chain couples TRBV28 to TRBJ1-2; D not resolved. The CDR3 covers 15 residues. V gave up 6 bases and J gave up 1 base, with 15 bases separating them. Germline V gives CDR1 MDHEN, CDR2 SYDVKM. CDR3 in amino acids: CASRHVLTDNYGYTF. In DNA, the CDR3 is TGTGCCAGCAGACACGTTCTAACGGATAACTATGGCTACACCTTC.

This clone was seen only a few times. This rearrangement joins TRBV7-9 to TRBJ2-7; 8 positions match TRBD2. The length of the CDR3 is 14 residues. Germline V lookup: CDR1 SEHNR, CDR2 FQNEAQ (reference sequence). The ends lost 9 bases at V and 5 bases at J; junction bases unmatched: 12. The CDR3 DNA follows: TGTGCCAGTTCTCAGGCCGGGAGGGATGACGAGCAGTACTTC. Its translation is CASSQAGRDDEQYF.

The rearrangement uses TRBV5-6 and TRBJ2-7; 13 bases fit TRBD2. Germline V gene lookup returns CDR1 SGHDT and CDR2 YYEEEE. This CDR3 contains 16 residues. V gave up 5 bases and J gave up 1 base; unmatched junction bases: 6. DNA of the CDR3: TGTGCCAGCAGGGTCGGACTAGCGGGAGTGTCCTACGAGCAGTACTTC. This codes for CASRVGLAGVSYEQYF.

DNA of the CDR3: TGTGCCAGCAGTTGGGGCGGCTATAGCAATCAGCCCCAGCATTTT. Residues: CASSWGGYSNQPQHF. The rearrangement links TRBV6-2 or TRBV6-3 to TRBJ1-5; D is possibly TRBD1 (5 bases). This CDR3 spans 15 amino acids. V was cut by 4 bases and J by 0 bases, with 10 bases left in between. Germline lookup yields CDR1 MNHEY and CDR2 SVGEGT.

The genes are TRBV10-1 and TRBJ2-3, with 8 bases identical to TRBD1. This CDR3 is built from 13 residues. The V and J ends lost 6 bases and 4 bases, in that order; junction bases with no gene match: 3. The germline CDR1 and CDR2 sequences are WNHNN and SYGVQD (reference sequence). CDR3 sequence reads: CASSGQGADTQYF. DNA for the CDR3: TGCGCCAGCAGCGGACAGGGTGCAGATACGCAGTATTTT.

The chain couples TRBV19 to TRBJ1-6; the D gene is possibly TRBD1 (5 bases). Germline V lookup: CDR1 LNHDA, CDR2 SQIVND (reference sequence). This CDR3 region has 14 residues. Trimming cost V 8 bases and J 6 bases, with 14 bases left between them. CDR3 residues: CASGGAGSNSPLHF. CDR3 DNA: TGTGCCAGTGGGGGAGCAGGGAGTAATTCACCCCTCCACTTT.

V and J are TRBV27 and TRBJ1-2, with 11 bases fitting TRBD1. Per germline, CDR1 MNHEY and CDR2 SMNVEV (reference sequence). CDR3 length: 15 residues. V dropped 7 bases and J dropped 5; count of bases not matched to a gene: 9. This CDR3 is CASTGIGDRGYGYTF. In DNA form, the CDR3 reads TGTGCCAGCACTGGTATTGGGGACAGGGGGTATGGCTACACCTTC.

The V gene is TRBV7-9, the J gene TRBJ1-1, with no clear D. Germline CDR1 is SEHNR and CDR2 is FQNEAQ (reference sequence). The CDR3 length is 15 residues. V was pared by 1 base and J by 1 base, with 10 bases between. The chain's CDR3 is CASSLGRSSNTEAFF. The CDR3 DNA follows: TGTGCCAGCAGCTTAGGTCGCAGTTCGAACACTGAAGCTTTCTTT.